The 26 T cell receptor beta chains in this list originate from one sample, sequenced in a study of CD8 T cells in Susac syndrome. Reverse transcription of 0.5 to 1 ug RNA was performed with random hexamers. Via MiXCR, TCRdb re-called the immunoSEQ multiplex PCR reads, giving one row per CDR3 protein. This table has fewer than 350,000 distinct CDR3 sequences, about 89% appearing once. Source material: CD8+ T cells from PBMCs. These receptors were taken from a human donor with multiple sclerosis.

V and J are TRBV29-1 and TRBJ2-3; D is uncertain. Germline lookup yields CDR1 SQVTM and CDR2 ANQGSEA. The CDR3 is 11 amino acids. Trimming pared 7 bases from V and 5 bases from J, leaving 10 bases between. CDR3 region: CSANLRDTQYF. The CDR3 DNA is TGCAGCGCCAACCTCAGAGATACGCAGTATTTT.

The chain has TRBV12-3 or TRBV12-4 and TRBJ2-6; no definite D call. The CDR3 spans 15 residues. The ends were cut back, 2 bases at V and 1 base at J, with 6 bases in the middle. The CDR3 DNA sequence: TGTGCCAGCAGTTTAAAGGCTTCTGGGGCCAACGTCCTGACTTTC. Translating gives CASSLKASGANVLTF.

V is TRBV4-3 and J is TRBJ1-1; TRBD1 aligns across 10 bases. The CDR3 is 16 amino acids. V lost 0 bases to trimming and J lost 6 bases; unmatched junction nucleotides: 7. CDR1 LGHNA and CDR2 YSLEER come from the germline V gene. This CDR3 reads CASSQDRQGAGAEAFF. The CDR3, as DNA: TGCGCCAGCAGCCAAGATAGACAGGGGGCGGGGGCTGAAGCTTTCTTT.

V gene TRBV29-1 combines with J gene TRBJ2-7, with D tentatively TRBD2 (5 bases). V was cut by 4 bases and J by 3 bases, with 10 bases left in between. The CDR3 sequence is 12 residues long. Germline V gene lookup returns CDR1 SQVTM and CDR2 ANQGSEA. CDR3 residues: CSVVPAGYEQYF. The CDR3 DNA sequence: TGCAGCGTTGTCCCCGCGGGCTACGAGCAGTACTTC.

The V gene is TRBV6-7, the J gene TRBJ2-1; TRBD1 matches at 9 bases. TRBV6-7 is placed among ORFs of uncertain function. The CDR3 loop spans 19 amino acids. Unmatched junction bases numbered 16, after V lost 4 bases and J lost 3 bases. The CDR3 sequence: CASSSFRDRERGYYNEQFF. The CDR3, as DNA: TGTGCCAGCAGTTCGTTCCGGGACAGGGAGAGGGGGTACTACAATGAGCAGTTCTTC.

This chain connects TRBV7-8 to TRBJ1-5, with D perhaps TRBD1 (5 bases). The V end lost 5 bases, the J end lost 5 bases, and 13 bases lay between the germline ends. Germline V gives CDR1 SGHVS, CDR2 FQNEAQ. CDR3 length: 14 amino acids. This CDR3 is CASSPGGGDQPQHF. The CDR3 DNA is TGTGCCAGCAGCCCTGGCGGGGGGGATCAGCCCCAGCATTTT.

The chain uses TRBV29-1 and TRBJ2-1, with 7 positions matching TRBD1. The V gene end was trimmed by 0 bases and the J gene end by 7 bases; junction bases not matched to a gene: 12. The CDR3 has 16 amino acids. Germline-derived CDR1 and CDR2 are SQVTM and ANQGSEA. The CDR3 region is CSVEETQGQAPNEQFF. CDR3 nucleotides: TGCAGCGTTGAAGAAACTCAAGGACAGGCCCCTAATGAGCAGTTCTTC.

The CDR3 DNA reads as TGTGCCAGCAAACGGGTCGGCGGGAGTAGCGAGCAGTACTTC. It yields the protein CASKRVGGSSEQYF. The V and J genes are TRBV7-8 and TRBJ2-7; TRBD2 aligns across 7 bases. In germline, CDR1 is SGHVS, CDR2 FQNEAQ. This CDR3 is 14 amino acids long. After removal of 7 bases from V and 6 bases from J, the junction contained 12 bases not matched to a gene. Combining the CDR3 with reference TRBV7-8 and TRBJ2-7 gives the whole variable domain GAGVSQSPRYKVAKRGQDVALRCDPISGHVSLFWYQQALGQGPEFLTYFQNEAQLDKSGLPSDRFFAERPEGSVSTLKIQRTQQEDSAVYLCASKRVGGSSEQYFGPGTRLTVT.

CDR3 sequence reads: CASSFGEQYF. CDR3 in DNA: TGTGCCAGCAGCTTCGGCGAGCAGTACTTC. The chain links TRBV6-1 to TRBJ2-7, with D uncertain. V shed 6 bases and J shed 6 bases, with 6 bases lying between them. CDR1 and CDR2 from the germline V gene are MNHNS and SASEGT. The CDR3 contains 10 residues.

The chain is built from TRBV18 and TRBJ2-5; D is unclear. Looked up from germline, CDR1 is KGHSH and CDR2 is LQKENI. Trimming shortened V by 0 bases and J by 2 bases, and 4 bases separated the two germline ends. The CDR3 sequence is 13 residues long. CDR3 sequence: CASSPPTQETQYF. As DNA, the CDR3 is TGTGCCAGCTCACCACCAACGCAAGAGACCCAGTACTTC.

This clonotype was seen a single time. This rearrangement joins TRBV5-6 to TRBJ2-1; possibly TRBD1 or TRBD2 for D (5 bases each). Germline V gene lookup returns CDR1 SGHDT and CDR2 YYEEEE. This CDR3 is 12 amino acids long. V dropped 3 bases and J dropped 12 bases, with 13 bases sitting between them. The CDR3 loop is CASSYGTGVQFF. CDR3 bases: TGTGCCAGCAGCTACGGGACCGGGGTGCAGTTCTTC.

The CDR3 DNA follows: TGCAGCGTTACCACAGGTGTAGGTCAGCCCCAGCATTTT. Amino acid sequence: CSVTTGVGQPQHF. This chain uses TRBV29-1 with TRBJ1-5; perhaps TRBD1 as D (5 bases). From germline, CDR1 is SQVTM and CDR2 ANQGSEA. The germline V and J ends were trimmed by 5 bases and 6 bases, with 14 bases remaining between them. The CDR3 extends over 13 amino acids.

This rearrangement joins TRBV7-9 to TRBJ2-1; 8 bases agree with TRBD2. V lost 4 bases and J lost 4; bases outside the gene matches: 9. The length of the CDR3 is 16 residues. Germline CDR1 is SEHNR and CDR2 is FQNEAQ (reference sequence). CDR3 loop: CASSYLTSERYNEQFF. CDR3 nucleotide sequence: TGTGCCAGCAGCTACTTGACTAGCGAGAGGTACAATGAGCAGTTCTTC. Filled out from reference TRBV7-9 and TRBJ2-1, the complete variable domain reads DTGVSQNPRHKITKRGQNVTFRCDPISEHNRLYWYRQTLGQGPEFLTYFQNEAQLEKSRLLSDRFSAERPKGSFSTLEIQRTEQGDSAMYLCASSYLTSERYNEQFFGPGTRLTVL.

This sequence joins TRBV5-6 and TRBJ1-4; D unresolved. Per germline, CDR1 SGHDT and CDR2 YYEEEE. V lost 3 bases, J lost 1 base, and 10 bases lay in between. The CDR3 consists of 15 residues. CDR3 region: CASSWWGGTNEKLFF. The CDR3 DNA follows: TGTGCCAGCAGCTGGTGGGGAGGAACTAATGAAAAACTGTTTTTT.

The chain links TRBV25-1 to TRBJ1-5, with 8 bases that match TRBD1. The CDR3 loop spans 14 amino acids. The germline V gene encodes CDR1 MGHDK and CDR2 SYGVNS. V lost 3 bases to trimming and J lost 6 bases; unmatched junction nucleotides: 4. This CDR3 is CASSDNQGAQPQHF. As DNA, the CDR3 is TGTGCCAGCAGTGATAACCAGGGGGCTCAGCCCCAGCATTTT. The full variable domain, rest sourced from reference TRBV25-1 and TRBJ1-5, is EADIYQTPRYLVIGTGKKITLECSQTMGHDKMYWYQQDPGMELHLIHYSYGVNSTEKGDLSSESTVSRIRTEHFPLTLESARPSHTSQYLCASSDNQGAQPQHFGDGTRLSIL.

This chain connects TRBV29-1 to TRBJ1-1; the D is unclear. V was shortened by 7 bases and J by 3 bases, with 12 bases between the two germline ends. This CDR3 is built from 12 residues. CDR1 SQVTM and CDR2 ANQGSEA come from the germline V gene. CDR3 bases: TGCAGCGCCTCGAAGGAGGACACTGAAGCTTTCTTT. Amino acid sequence: CSASKEDTEAFF.

This clonotype was counted a single time. This rearrangement joins TRBV20-1 to TRBJ2-3, with 7 nucleotides matching TRBD2. The CDR3 length is 15 residues. The germline CDR1 and CDR2 sequences are DFQATT and SNEGSKA (reference sequence). The J segment lost 0 bases and the V segment lost 6 bases, leaving 9 bases of the junction unmatched. The CDR3 protein is CSAGGTIPSTDTQYF. The CDR3 DNA reads TGCAGTGCGGGGGGGACTATCCCTAGCACAGATACGCAGTATTTT.

The chain employs TRBV24-1 and TRBJ1-5; no clear D gene. Looked up from germline, CDR1 is KGHDR and CDR2 is SFDVKD. This CDR3 region has 17 residues. V was pared by 3 bases and J by 0 bases, with 14 bases between. CDR3 region: CATSDGRLRDSNQPQHF. The CDR3 DNA reads as TGTGCCACCAGTGATGGACGTCTCAGAGATAGCAATCAGCCCCAGCATTTT.

This chain connects TRBV25-1 to TRBJ2-3; tentatively, D is TRBD1 (7 bases). The CDR3 runs 15 residues. V was pared by 11 bases and J by 1 base, with 19 bases between. Germline V gene data show CDR1 as MGHDK and CDR2 as SYGVNS. CDR3 loop: CAPRSGGQCTDTQYF. The CDR3 DNA reads TGTGCCCCGAGGTCCGGGGGACAGTGCACAGATACGCAGTATTTT.

This clonotype has just one count. The rearrangement links TRBV5-1 to TRBJ2-1, with 7 bases aligning to TRBD2. CDR3 length: 15 amino acids. V lost 4 bases, J lost 5 bases, and 9 bases stayed unmatched. Looked up from germline, CDR1 is SGHRS and CDR2 is YFSETQ. The CDR3 spells CASSTSALGDNEQFF. CDR3 bases: TGCGCCAGCAGCACTAGCGCCCTCGGTGACAATGAGCAGTTCTTC. Full variable domain (rest looked up from reference TRBV5-1 and TRBJ2-1): KAGVTQTPRYLIKTRGQQVTLSCSPISGHRSVSWYQQTPGQGLQFLFEYFSETQRNKGNFPGRFSGRQFSNSRSEMNVSTLELGDSALYLCASSTSALGDNEQFFGPGTRLTVL.

The genes are TRBV4-1 and TRBJ2-7; the D is unclear. The germline gives CDR1 MGHRA, CDR2 YSYEKL. Trimming left V 4 bases short and J 3 bases short, with 13 bases between. CDR3 length equals 14 residues. The CDR3 region is CASSLATRRYEQYF. The CDR3 bases are TGCGCCAGCAGCCTGGCGACACGGCGCTACGAGCAGTACTTC.

This chain connects TRBV7-3 to TRBJ2-3; the match to TRBD2 covers 7 bases. CDR3 length equals 14 residues. The germline V gene encodes CDR1 SGHTA and CDR2 FQGTGA. Losses at the gene ends were 5 bases for V and 6 bases for J; bases not matched to a gene: 8. This CDR3 is CASSSLGGTDTQYF. The CDR3 bases are TGTGCCAGCAGCAGCTTGGGGGGGACGGATACGCAGTATTTT. The variable domain in full, with the rest retrieved from reference TRBV7-3 and TRBJ2-3, is GAGVSQTPSNKVTEKGKYVELRCDPISGHTALYWYRQSLGQGPEFLIYFQGTGAADDSGLPNDRFFAVRPEGSVSTLKIQRTERGDSAVYLCASSSLGGTDTQYFGPGTRLTVL.

This clonotype was observed once. CDR3 coding DNA: TGTGCCTGGAGTGTATGGGAACAGGGCCCTAACTATGGCTACACCTTC. Amino acid sequence: CAWSVWEQGPNYGYTF. This chain uses TRBV30 with TRBJ1-2, with D maybe TRBD1 (6 bases). The CDR3 contains 16 residues. V was trimmed by 0 bases and J by 0 bases, leaving 14 bases between them. Germline-derived CDR1 and CDR2 are GTSNPN and SVGIG (reference sequence).

The V and J genes are TRBV29-1 and TRBJ2-7; a possible D gene is TRBD1 (6 bases). V shed 5 bases and J shed 0 bases, with 11 bases lying between them. The CDR3 totals 13 residues. From germline, CDR1 is SQVTM and CDR2 ANQGSEA. CDR3 sequence: CSVQAGASYEQYF. Here the CDR3 DNA reads TGCAGCGTTCAAGCAGGGGCCTCCTACGAGCAGTACTTC.

The J gene is TRBJ1-5, the V gene TRBV20-1; 11 nucleotides align to TRBD1. Germline CDR1 reads DFQATT; CDR2 reads SNEGSKA (reference sequence). CDR3 length equals 14 residues. V was clipped by 5 bases and J by 6 bases; unmatched bases: 6. The chain's CDR3 is CSASDRGLAQPQHF. Here the CDR3 DNA reads TGCAGTGCTTCGGACAGGGGGCTAGCTCAGCCCCAGCATTTT.

The chain carries TRBV20-1 and TRBJ2-2; 9 bases agree with TRBD2. The germline V gene has CDR1 DFQATT and CDR2 SNEGSKA (reference sequence). The CDR3 totals 14 residues. V was clipped by 1 base and J by 5 bases; unmatched bases: 2. The DNA for the CDR3 is TGCAGTGCTAGAGGGACTAGCGAAACCGGGGAGCTGTTTTTT. It codes for CSARGTSETGELFF.